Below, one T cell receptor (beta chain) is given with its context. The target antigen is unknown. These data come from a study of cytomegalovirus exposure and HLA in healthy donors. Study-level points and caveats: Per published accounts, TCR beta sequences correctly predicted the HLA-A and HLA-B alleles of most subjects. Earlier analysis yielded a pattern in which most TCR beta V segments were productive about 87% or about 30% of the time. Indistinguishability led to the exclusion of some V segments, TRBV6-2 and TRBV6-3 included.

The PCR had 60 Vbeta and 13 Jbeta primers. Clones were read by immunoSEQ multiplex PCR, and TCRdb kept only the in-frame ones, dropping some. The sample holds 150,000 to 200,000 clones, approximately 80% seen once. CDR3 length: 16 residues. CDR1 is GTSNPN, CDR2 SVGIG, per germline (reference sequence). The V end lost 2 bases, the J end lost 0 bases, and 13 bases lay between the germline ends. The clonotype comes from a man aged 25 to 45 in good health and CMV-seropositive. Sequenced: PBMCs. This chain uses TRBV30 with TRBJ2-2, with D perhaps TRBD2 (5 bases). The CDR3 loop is CAWSLDSISNTGELFF. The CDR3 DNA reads TGTGCCTGGAGTTTGGACTCTATATCGAACACCGGGGAGCTGTTTTTT.